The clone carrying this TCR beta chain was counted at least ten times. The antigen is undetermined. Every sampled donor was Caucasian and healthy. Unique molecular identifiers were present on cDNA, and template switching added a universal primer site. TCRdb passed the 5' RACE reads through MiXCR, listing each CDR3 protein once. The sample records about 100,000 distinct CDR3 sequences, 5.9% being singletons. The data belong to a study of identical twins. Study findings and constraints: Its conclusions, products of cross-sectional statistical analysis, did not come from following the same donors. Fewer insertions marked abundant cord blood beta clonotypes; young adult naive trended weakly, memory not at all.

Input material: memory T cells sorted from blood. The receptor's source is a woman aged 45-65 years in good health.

CDR3 sequence: CSARYGTSGYTQYF. The CDR3 region has the DNA TGCAGTGCTAGATATGGGACTAGCGGATATACGCAGTATTTT. The gene calls are TRBV20-1 and TRBJ2-3; 11 bases line up with TRBD2. CDR1 and CDR2 from the germline V gene are DFQATT and SNEGSKA (reference sequence). The trim removed 2 bases at V and 7 bases at J, leaving 5 bases unmatched. This CDR3 has 14 amino acids.